This note documents a single T cell receptor (beta chain) sequence. Its antigen is unknown. This sample stems from a study of T cell repertoires in cytomegalovirus infection. Study-wide background: Indications of both CMV infection and matching HLA type were provided by public TCR beta signatures.

General observations from the study: CMV-specific TCR beta clonotypes restricted by HLA-C were the ones dominating the ex vivo response.

The V segment lost 0 bases and the J segment 12 bases; nucleotides outside the gene matches: 7. This CDR3 comprises 13 residues. CDR1 and CDR2 from the germline V gene are SGHDN and FVKESK. One entry per CDR3 protein, called by TCRdb with MiXCR from the reads. The data hold 700,000 to 950,000 distinct CDR3 sequences, with 30% to 35% observed a single time. The sample in question was cultured CD8+ T cells from PBMCs, obtained from culture after CMV antigen stimulation. The source of this sequence is a human donor in good health (CMV status not recorded). Some clones in this sample may be carry-over from other donors' samples. The rearrangement links TRBV14 to TRBJ2-7; TRBD1 matches at 8 bases. The CDR3 DNA sequence: TGTGCCAGCAGCCAAGATCAGAGACAGGGGTCGTACTTC. It yields the protein CASSQDQRQGSYF.